Reported below is one TCR beta chain. This entry comes from a study of CD8 T cells in Susac syndrome. cDNA came from roughly 0.5 to 1 ug RNA primed by random hexamers. TCRdb re-derived calls from the immunoSEQ multiplex PCR reads in MiXCR, one entry per CDR3 protein. This table has some 150,000 distinct CDR3 sequences, approximately 95% appearing once. The germline gives CDR1 DFQATT, CDR2 SNEGSKA (reference sequence). The CDR3 runs 13 residues. With 4 bases removed from V and 8 bases from J, the gap between germline ends came to 17 bases. This clonotype was sampled from a human donor with Susac syndrome. The chain uses TRBV20-1 and TRBJ1-2, with D possibly TRBD1 on 6 matching bases. Sequenced: CD4+ T cells from PBMCs. CDR3 nucleotide sequence: TGCAGTGCTACCCCGGGGGGCACGGTGGGCTACACCTTC. Translated, it gives CSATPGGTVGYTF.